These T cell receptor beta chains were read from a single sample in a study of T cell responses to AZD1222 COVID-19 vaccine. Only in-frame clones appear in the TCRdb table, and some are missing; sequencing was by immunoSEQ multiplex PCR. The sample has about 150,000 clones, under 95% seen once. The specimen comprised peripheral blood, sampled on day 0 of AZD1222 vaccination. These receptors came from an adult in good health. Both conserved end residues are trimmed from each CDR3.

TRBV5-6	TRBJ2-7	ASSLVNQPGPD
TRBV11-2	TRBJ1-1	ASSPMTGNTEAF
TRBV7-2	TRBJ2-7	ASGQLRGSYEQY
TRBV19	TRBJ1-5	ASRDRGNQPQH
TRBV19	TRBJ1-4	ALGSLNEKLF
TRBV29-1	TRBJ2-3	SVDGTSGSADTQY
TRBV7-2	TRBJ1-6	ASSLGDREGSPLH
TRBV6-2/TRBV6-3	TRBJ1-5	ASSSLLPGPETQH
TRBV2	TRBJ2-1	AGRLAGPEQF
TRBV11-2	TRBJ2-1	ASGWVPGDEQF
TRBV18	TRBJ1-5	ASSRDRENQPQH
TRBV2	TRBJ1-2	ASSQGRAASYGYT
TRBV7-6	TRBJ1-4	ASSRTGAIGSANEKLF
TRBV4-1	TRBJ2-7	ASSQVAGDEQY
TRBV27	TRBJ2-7	ASSTPGRGNSYEQY
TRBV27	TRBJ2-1	ASSGTSGAYNEQF
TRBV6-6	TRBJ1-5	ASSYWDINQPQH
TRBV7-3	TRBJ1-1	ASSPSRGGTTAF
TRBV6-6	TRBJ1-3	ASSYSMRRGNTIY
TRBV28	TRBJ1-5	ASRLTGRNQPQH
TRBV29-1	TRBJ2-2	SVEAWPENTGELF
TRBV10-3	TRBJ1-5	AISESMGFLQPQH
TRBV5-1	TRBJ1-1	ASSVQGNTEAF
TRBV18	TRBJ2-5	ASSPVGYKETQY
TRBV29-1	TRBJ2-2	SVEDQGGDTGELF
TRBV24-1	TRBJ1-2	ATRGSDRGYT
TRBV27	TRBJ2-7	ASSSQGASYEQY
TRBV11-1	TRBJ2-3	ASSFFGGFTDTQY
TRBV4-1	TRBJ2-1	ASSPEGRGEENEQF
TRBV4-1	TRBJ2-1	ASSRFETDRGHNEQF
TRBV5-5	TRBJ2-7	ASSSTIGTKSYEQY
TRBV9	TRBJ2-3	ASSPPSGVMGDTQY